Sequencing of this TCR beta chain was carried out in a study of radiotherapy plus CTLA-4 blockade in lung cancer. Assay used: immunoSEQ multiplex PCR; TCRdb lists only in-frame clones, some missing. The sample includes roughly 63,000 clones, 72% of them seen just once. The trim removed 6 bases at V and 1 base at J, leaving 2 bases unmatched. The CDR3 length is 14 residues. Per germline, CDR1 MNHNS and CDR2 SASEGT. The chain recombines TRBV6-1 with TRBJ2-2, with 7 bases fitting TRBD1. The sequence derives from a human donor with non-small cell lung cancer whose response to radiotherapy plus ipilimumab could not be evaluated. This specimen consisted of peripheral blood, obtained from a patient treated with radiotherapy plus ipilimumab. As DNA, the CDR3 is TGTGCCAGCAGAAGGACAGGGAACACCGGGGAGCTGTTTTTT. This gives the protein CASRRTGNTGELFF.